This TCR beta chain was identified during a study of T-cell reconstitution after alpha-beta-depleted transplantation in children (dated by TCRdb to 2015 to 2016). Turning to the overall study: T-cell immune reconstitution after TCRalphabeta/CD19-depleted allogeneic hematopoietic cell transplantation in children was quantitatively tracked in the study by means of TCR repertoire profiling.

The V and J ends are trimmed by 0 bases and 2 bases, leaving 17 bases between them. The germline V gene supplies CDR1 MDHEN and CDR2 SYDVKM. Its CDR3 holds 17 amino acids, cysteine through phenylalanine. Solely the CDR3 DNA is kept, with 51 bases framed from the first base. The sample's treatment or condition, from its label and the paper: allogeneic hematopoietic cell transplantation with graft depleted of TCRalphabeta T cells and CD19 B cells. TCRalphabeta/CD19-depleted allogeneic hematopoietic cell grafts were given to the transplant recipients, all of whom were children. Points the paper makes about the study in general: Hyperexpanded clone frequencies declined over subsequent months; after one year, T-cell counts and TCRbeta diversity were mostly attributed to newly produced T cells. The apparently early recovery of alphabetaT-cell counts about two months after transplant reportedly depended on only several hundred rapidly expanded clones that came from non-depleted graft cells. In some patients, high TCRbeta diversity at day 60 was attributed to recipient T cells and intrathymic progenitors that had survived conditioning.

This clonotype was detected a few times. Its antigen has not been determined. No much larger clonotype is one base removed from it; base qualities were not supplied. The library was made by PCR. TCRdb names Illumina HiSeq 2500 as the instrument used. TCR libraries were prepared with molecular barcoding, using unique molecular identifiers to normalize TCRbeta repertoire quantification. TCRdb took the public reads, trimmed them with fastp at Q25, ran MiXCR for clone calling and kept in-frame beta chains. Identical CDR3 proteins give one entry, which carries the most common genes and DNA. Recorded for this sample are roughly 790,000 distinct CDR3 sequences; about 15% of them occurred a single time. The top ten clones comprise approximately 5% of the sample.

The starting material was PBMCs, mostly from graft donor cells, obtained 360 days after TCRalphabeta/CD19-depleted stem cell transplant. This receptor was obtained from a male patient aged 10 to 17 who had a stem cell transplant for acute lymphoblastic leukemia, so the T cells may come from the graft donor. The rearrangement combines TRBV28 with TRBJ2-7; the D gene is perhaps TRBD1, from 6 matching bases. The CDR3 protein sequence reads: CASSLWGAFNGTYEQYF. The sequenced DNA: TGTGCCAGCAGTTTATGGGGGGCCTTCAACGGGACCTACGAGCAGTACTTC. Where the CDR3 stops, the reference TRBV28 and TRBJ2-7 genes take over; the full variable domain is DVKVTQSSRYLVKRTGEKVFLECVQDMDHENMFWYRQDPGLGLRLIYFSYDVKMKEKGDIPEGYSVSREKKERFSLILESASTNQTSMYLCASSLWGAFNGTYEQYFGPGTRLTVT.